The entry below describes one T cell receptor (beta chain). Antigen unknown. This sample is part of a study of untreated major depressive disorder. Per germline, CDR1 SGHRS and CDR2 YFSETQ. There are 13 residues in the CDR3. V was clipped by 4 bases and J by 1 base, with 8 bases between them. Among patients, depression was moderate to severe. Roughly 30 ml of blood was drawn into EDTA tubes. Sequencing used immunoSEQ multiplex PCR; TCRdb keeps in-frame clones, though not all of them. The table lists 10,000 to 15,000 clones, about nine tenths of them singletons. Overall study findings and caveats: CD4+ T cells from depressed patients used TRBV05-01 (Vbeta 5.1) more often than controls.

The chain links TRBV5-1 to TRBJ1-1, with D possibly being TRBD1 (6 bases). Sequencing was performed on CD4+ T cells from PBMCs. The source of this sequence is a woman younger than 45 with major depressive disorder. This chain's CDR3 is CASSRQENTEAFF. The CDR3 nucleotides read TGCGCCAGCAGCCGACAGGAGAACACTGAAGCTTTCTTT.